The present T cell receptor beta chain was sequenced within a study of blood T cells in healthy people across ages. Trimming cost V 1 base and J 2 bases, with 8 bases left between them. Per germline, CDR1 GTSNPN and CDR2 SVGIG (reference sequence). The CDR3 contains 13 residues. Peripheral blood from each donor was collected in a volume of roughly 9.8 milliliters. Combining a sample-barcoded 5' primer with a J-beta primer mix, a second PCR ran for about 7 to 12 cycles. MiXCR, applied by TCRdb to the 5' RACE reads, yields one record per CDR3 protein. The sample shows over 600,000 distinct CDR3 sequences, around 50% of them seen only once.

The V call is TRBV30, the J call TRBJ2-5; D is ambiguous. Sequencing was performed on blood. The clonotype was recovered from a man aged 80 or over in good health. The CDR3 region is CAWSGRSQETQYF. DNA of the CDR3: TGTGCCTGGAGTGGAAGGAGTCAAGAGACCCAGTACTTC. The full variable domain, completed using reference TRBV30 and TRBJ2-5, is SQTIHQWPATLVQPVGSPLSLECTVEGTSNPNLYWYRQAAGRGLQLLFYSVGIGQISSEVPQNLSASRPQDRQFILSSKKLLLSDSGFYLCAWSGRSQETQYFGPGTRLLVL.